This T cell receptor (beta chain) was captured in a study of regulatory T cells in long-lasting Graves disease. Broader study findings: Relative to newly diagnosed Graves' patients, persistent ones had lower TCR diversity. TRBV28, TRBJ1-2 and TRBJ2-5 were segments that persistent disease favored.

iRepertoire HTBI primers and Arm-PCR of CDR3 regions built TCR beta libraries. TCRdb passed the multiplex PCR reads through MiXCR, listing each CDR3 protein once. The repertoire holds about 400,000 distinct CDR3 sequences, with roughly a sixth as singletons. As to time point: newly diagnosed GD, antithyroid drugs for less than 3 months. Making the TCR library involved RNA that had been extracted from PBMCs. Blood from the periphery, nine milliliters in all, was drawn into EDTA tubes. Germline CDR1 reads MNHEY; CDR2 reads SMNVEV (reference sequence). The CDR3 is made up of 15 amino acids. The V and J ends lost 0 bases and 2 bases respectively, with 10 bases between them. This clonotype was seen repeatedly, ten times or more. Its antigen remains unidentified.

The chain employs TRBV27 and TRBJ2-5; maybe TRBD2 (5 bases). The TCR comes from a female donor with Graves disease. Sequencing used peripheral blood mononuclear cells (PBMCs), obtained at new diagnosis, from a patient treated with antithyroid drugs. CDR3 residues: CASSLSGLAQETQYF. CDR3 sequence (DNA): TGTGCCAGCAGTTTATCTGGGCTAGCACAAGAGACCCAGTACTTC.